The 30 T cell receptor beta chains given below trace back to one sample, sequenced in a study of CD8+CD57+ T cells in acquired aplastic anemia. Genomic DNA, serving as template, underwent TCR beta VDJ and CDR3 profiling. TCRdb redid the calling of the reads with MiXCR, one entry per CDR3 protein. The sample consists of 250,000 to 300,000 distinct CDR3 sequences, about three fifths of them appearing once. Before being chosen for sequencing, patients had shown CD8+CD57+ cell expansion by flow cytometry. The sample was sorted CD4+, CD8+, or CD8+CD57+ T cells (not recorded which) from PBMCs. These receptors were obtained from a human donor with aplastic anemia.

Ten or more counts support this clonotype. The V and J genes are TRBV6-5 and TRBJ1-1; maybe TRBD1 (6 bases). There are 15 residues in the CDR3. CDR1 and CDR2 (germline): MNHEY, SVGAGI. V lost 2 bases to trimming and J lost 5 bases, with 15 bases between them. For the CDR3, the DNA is TGTGCCAGCAGTTACCGGGCAGGGGTGAGGACTGAAGCTTTCTTT. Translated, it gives CASSYRAGVRTEAFF.

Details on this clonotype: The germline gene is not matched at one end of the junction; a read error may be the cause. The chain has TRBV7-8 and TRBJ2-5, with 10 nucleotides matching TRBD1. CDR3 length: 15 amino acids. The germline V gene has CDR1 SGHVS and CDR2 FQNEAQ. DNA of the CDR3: TGTGCCAGCAGCTTATTAGGACAGGGGGTAGAGACCCAATACTTC. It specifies CASSLLGQGVETQYF. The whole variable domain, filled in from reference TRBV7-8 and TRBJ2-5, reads GAGVSQSPRYKVAKRGQDVALRCDPISGHVSLFWYQQALGQGPEFLTYFQNEAQLDKSGLPSDRFFAERPEGSVSTLKIQRTQQEDSAVYLCASSLLGQGVETQYFGPGTRLLVL.

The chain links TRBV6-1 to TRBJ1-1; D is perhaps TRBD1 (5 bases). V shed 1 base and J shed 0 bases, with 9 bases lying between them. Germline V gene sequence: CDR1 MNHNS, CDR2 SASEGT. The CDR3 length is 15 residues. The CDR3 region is CASSEEGRLNTEAFF. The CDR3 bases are TGTGCCAGCAGTGAAGAGGGACGCCTGAACACTGAAGCTTTCTTT.

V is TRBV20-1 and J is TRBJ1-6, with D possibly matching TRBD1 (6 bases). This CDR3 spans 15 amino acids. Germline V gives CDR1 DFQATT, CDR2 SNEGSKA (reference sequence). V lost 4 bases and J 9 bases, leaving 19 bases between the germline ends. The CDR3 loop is CSATPPRGRGSPLHF. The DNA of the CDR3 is TGCAGTGCTACTCCCCCTCGGGGGCGAGGTTCACCCCTCCACTTT.

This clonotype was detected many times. CDR3 sequence: CASRGDYQYNEQFF. As DNA, the CDR3 is TGCGCCAGCAGAGGGGACTACCAATACAATGAGCAGTTCTTC. The chain uses TRBV10-2 and TRBJ2-1; 7 nucleotides agree with TRBD2. V trimming: 6 bases; J trimming: 4 bases; junction bases outside the gene matches: 6. Germline V gene lookup returns CDR1 WSHSY and CDR2 SAAADI. CDR3 length: 14 residues.

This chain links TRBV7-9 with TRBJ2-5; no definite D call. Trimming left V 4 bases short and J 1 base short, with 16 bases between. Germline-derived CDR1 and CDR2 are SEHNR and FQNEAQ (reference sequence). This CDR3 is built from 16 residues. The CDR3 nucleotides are TGTGCCAGCAGCTATATCGGACCAGCAACCCAAGAGACCCAGTACTTC. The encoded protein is CASSYIGPATQETQYF. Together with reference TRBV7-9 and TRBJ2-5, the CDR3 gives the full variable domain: DTGVSQNPRHKITKRGQNVTFRCDPISEHNRLYWYRQTLGQGPEFLTYFQNEAQLEKSRLLSDRFSAERPKGSFSTLEIQRTEQGDSAMYLCASSYIGPATQETQYFGPGTRLLVL.

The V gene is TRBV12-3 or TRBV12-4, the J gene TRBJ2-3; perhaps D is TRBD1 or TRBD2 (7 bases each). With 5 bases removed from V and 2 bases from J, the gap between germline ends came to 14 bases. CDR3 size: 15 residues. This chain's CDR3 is CASSLGGTVTDTQYF. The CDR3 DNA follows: TGTGCCAGCAGTCTCGGGGGGACAGTCACAGATACGCAGTATTTT.

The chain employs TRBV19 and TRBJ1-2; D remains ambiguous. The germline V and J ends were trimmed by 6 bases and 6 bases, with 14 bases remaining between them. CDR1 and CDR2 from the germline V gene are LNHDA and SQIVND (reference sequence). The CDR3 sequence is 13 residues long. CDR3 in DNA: TGTGCCAGTAGCTCCACGTCGGGCGATGGCTACACCTTC. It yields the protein CASSSTSGDGYTF.

The CDR3 DNA follows: TGTGCCTGGAGTAGAGGACAGAACACTGAAGCTTTCTTT. It codes for CAWSRGQNTEAFF. The rearrangement joins TRBV30 to TRBJ1-1; tentatively, D is TRBD1 (5 bases). V shed 2 bases and J shed 1 base, with 8 bases lying between them. This CDR3 has 13 amino acids. Germline loops: CDR1 GTSNPN, CDR2 SVGIG (reference sequence).

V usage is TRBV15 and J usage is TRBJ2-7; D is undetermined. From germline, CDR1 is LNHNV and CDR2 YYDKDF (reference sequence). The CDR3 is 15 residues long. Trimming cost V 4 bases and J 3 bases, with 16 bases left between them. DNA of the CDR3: TGTGCCACCAGCAAAGATACGACATGGGTCTACGAGCAGTACTTC. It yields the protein CATSKDTTWVYEQYF.

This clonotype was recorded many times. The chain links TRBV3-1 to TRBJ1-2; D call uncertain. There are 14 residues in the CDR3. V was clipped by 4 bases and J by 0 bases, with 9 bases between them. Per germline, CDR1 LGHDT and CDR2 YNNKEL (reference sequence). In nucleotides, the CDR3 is TGTGCCAGCAGCCCCCCGGAAACTAACTATGGCTACACCTTC. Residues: CASSPPETNYGYTF.

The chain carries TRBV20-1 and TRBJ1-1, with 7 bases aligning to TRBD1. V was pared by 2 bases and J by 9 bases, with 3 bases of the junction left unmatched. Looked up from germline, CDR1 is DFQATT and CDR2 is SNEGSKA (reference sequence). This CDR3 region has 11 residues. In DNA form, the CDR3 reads TGCAGTGCTAGACAGGGGGTAAAAGCTTTCTTT. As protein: CSARQGVKAFF.

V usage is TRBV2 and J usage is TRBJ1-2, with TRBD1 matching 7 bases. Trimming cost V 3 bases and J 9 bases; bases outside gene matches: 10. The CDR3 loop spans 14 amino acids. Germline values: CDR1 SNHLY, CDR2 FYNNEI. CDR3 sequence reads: CASSDGQAVGSYTF. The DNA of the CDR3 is TGTGCCAGCAGTGATGGACAGGCCGTGGGAAGCTACACCTTC.

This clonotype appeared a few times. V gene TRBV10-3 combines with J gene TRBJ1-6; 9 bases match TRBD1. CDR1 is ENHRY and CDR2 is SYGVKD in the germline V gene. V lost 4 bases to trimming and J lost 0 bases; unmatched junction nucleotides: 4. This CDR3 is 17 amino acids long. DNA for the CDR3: TGTGCCATCAGTGGGACAGGGGAAAGCTCCTATAATTCACCCCTCCACTTT. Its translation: CAISGTGESSYNSPLHF.

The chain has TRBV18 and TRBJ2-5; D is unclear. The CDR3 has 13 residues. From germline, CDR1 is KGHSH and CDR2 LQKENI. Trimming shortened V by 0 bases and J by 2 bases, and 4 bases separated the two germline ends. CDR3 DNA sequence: TGTGCCAGCTCACCACCGGGACAAGAGACCCAGTACTTC. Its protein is CASSPPGQETQYF.

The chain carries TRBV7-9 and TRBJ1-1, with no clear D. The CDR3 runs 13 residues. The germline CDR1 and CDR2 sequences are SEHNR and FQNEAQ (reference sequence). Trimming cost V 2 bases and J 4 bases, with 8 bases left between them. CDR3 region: CASSLLGSTEAFF. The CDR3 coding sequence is TGTGCCAGCAGCTTATTAGGGTCCACTGAAGCTTTCTTT. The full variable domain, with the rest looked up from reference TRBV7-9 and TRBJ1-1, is DTGVSQNPRHKITKRGQNVTFRCDPISEHNRLYWYRQTLGQGPEFLTYFQNEAQLEKSRLLSDRFSAERPKGSFSTLEIQRTEQGDSAMYLCASSLLGSTEAFFGQGTRLTVV.

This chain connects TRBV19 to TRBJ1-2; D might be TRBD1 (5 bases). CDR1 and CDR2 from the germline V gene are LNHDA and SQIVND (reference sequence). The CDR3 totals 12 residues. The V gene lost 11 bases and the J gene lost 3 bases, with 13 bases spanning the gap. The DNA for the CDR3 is TGTGCCTCAAGCGGGGGTCACTATGGCTACACCTTC. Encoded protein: CASSGGHYGYTF.

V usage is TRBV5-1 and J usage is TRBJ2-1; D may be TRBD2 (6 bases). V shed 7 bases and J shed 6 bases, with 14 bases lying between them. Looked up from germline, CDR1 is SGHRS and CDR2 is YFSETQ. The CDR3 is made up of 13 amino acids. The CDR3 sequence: CASHPQGGNEQFF. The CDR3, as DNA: TGCGCCAGCCATCCCCAGGGAGGCAATGAGCAGTTCTTC. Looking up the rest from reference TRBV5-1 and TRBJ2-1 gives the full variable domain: KAGVTQTPRYLIKTRGQQVTLSCSPISGHRSVSWYQQTPGQGLQFLFEYFSETQRNKGNFPGRFSGRQFSNSRSEMNVSTLELGDSALYLCASHPQGGNEQFFGPGTRLTVL.

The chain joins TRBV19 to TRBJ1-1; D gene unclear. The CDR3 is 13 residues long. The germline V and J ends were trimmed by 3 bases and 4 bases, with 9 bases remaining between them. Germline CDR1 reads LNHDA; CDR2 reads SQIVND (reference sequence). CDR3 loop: CASSINRGTEAFF. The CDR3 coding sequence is TGTGCCAGTAGTATTAACAGAGGCACTGAAGCTTTCTTT.

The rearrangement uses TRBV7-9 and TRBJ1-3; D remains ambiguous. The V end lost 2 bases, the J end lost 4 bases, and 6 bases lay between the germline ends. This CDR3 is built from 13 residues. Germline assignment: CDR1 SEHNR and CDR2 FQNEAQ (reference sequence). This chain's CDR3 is CASSLFQGNTIYF. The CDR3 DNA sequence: TGTGCCAGCAGCTTATTTCAAGGAAACACCATATATTTT.

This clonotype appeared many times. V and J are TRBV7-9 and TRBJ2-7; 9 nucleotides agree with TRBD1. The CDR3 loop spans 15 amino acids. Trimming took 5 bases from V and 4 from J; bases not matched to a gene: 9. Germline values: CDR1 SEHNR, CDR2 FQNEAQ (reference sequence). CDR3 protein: CASSVGTGRIYEQYF. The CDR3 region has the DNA TGTGCCAGCAGCGTAGGGACAGGGAGAATATACGAGCAGTACTTC.

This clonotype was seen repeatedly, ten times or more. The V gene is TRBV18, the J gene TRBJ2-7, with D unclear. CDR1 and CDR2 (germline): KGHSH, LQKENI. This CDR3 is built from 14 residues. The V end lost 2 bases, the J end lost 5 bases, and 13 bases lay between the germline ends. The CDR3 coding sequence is TGTGCCAGCTCACCAGCGGCCGACGCCCACGAGCAGTACTTC. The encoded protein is CASSPAADAHEQYF.

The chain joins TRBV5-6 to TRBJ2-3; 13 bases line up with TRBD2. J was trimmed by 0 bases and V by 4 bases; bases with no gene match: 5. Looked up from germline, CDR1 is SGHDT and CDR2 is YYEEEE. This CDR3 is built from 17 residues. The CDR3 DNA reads TGTGCCAGCAGCATCGGGACTAGCGGGGTCAGCACAGATACGCAGTATTTT. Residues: CASSIGTSGVSTDTQYF.

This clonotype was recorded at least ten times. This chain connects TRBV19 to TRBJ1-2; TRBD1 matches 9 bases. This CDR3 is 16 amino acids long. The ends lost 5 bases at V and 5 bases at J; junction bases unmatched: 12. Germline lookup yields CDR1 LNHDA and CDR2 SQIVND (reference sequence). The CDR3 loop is CASSPPGTGIIYGYTF. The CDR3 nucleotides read TGTGCCAGTAGTCCTCCCGGGACAGGGATTATATATGGCTACACCTTC.

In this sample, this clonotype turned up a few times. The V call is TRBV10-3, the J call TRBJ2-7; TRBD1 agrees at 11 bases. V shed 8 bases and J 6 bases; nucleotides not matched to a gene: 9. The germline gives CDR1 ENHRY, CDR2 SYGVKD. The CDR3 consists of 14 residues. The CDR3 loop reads CAIRRTGGAIEQYF. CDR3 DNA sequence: TGTGCCATCCGAAGGACAGGGGGCGCGATCGAGCAGTACTTC.

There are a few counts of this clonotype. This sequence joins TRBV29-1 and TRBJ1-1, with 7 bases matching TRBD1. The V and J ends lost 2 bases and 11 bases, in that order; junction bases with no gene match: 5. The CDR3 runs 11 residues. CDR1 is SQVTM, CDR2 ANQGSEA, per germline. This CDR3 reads CSVEFGRGAFF. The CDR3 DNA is TGCAGCGTTGAATTTGGCAGGGGGGCTTTCTTT.

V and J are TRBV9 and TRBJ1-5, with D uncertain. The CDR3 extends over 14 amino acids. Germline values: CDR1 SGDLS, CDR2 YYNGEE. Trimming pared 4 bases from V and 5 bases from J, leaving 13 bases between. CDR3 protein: CASSLGGSHQPQHF. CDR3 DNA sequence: TGTGCCAGCAGCTTAGGAGGATCCCATCAGCCCCAGCATTTT.

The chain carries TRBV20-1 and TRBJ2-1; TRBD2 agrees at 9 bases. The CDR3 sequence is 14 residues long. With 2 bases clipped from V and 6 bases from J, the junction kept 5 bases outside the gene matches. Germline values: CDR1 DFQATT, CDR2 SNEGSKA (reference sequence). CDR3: CSARPTSGPNEQFF. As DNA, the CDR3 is TGCAGTGCTAGACCGACTAGCGGTCCCAATGAGCAGTTCTTC.

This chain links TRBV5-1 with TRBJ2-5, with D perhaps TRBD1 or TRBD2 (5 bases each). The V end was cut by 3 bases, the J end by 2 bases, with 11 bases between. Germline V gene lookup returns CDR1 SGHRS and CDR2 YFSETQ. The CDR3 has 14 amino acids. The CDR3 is CASSSGPEQETQYF. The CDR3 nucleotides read TGCGCCAGCAGCTCGGGACCGGAGCAAGAGACCCAGTACTTC. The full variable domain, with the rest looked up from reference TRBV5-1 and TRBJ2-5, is KAGVTQTPRYLIKTRGQQVTLSCSPISGHRSVSWYQQTPGQGLQFLFEYFSETQRNKGNFPGRFSGRQFSNSRSEMNVSTLELGDSALYLCASSSGPEQETQYFGPGTRLLVL.

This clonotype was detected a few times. CDR3 protein: CASSLRGQSQSNQPQHF. The CDR3, as DNA: TGTGCCAGCAGCTTAAGGGGACAGTCCCAAAGCAATCAGCCCCAGCATTTT. The V call is TRBV7-8, the J call TRBJ1-5, with 7 positions matching TRBD1. The J segment lost 1 base and the V segment lost 2 bases, leaving 8 bases of the junction unmatched. The CDR3 has 17 amino acids. Germline V CDR1 and CDR2: SGHVS, FQNEAQ.